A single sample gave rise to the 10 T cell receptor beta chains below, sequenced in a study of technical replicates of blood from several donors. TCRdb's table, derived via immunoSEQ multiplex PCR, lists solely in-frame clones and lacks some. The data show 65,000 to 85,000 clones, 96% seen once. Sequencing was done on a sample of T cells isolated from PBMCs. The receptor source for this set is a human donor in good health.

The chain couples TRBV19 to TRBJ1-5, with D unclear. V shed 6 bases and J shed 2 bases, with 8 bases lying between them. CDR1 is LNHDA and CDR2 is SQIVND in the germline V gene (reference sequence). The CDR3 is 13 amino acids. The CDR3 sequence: CASSQGGNQPQHF. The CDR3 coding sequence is TGTGCCAGTAGCCAAGGAGGCAATCAGCCCCAGCATTTT.

The CDR3 is CASSSRTGMNTEAFF. The DNA of the CDR3 is TGTGCCAGCAGTTCCAGGACAGGGATGAACACTGAAGCTTTCTTT. The chain employs TRBV6-5 and TRBJ1-1; TRBD1 aligns across 8 bases. The CDR3 has 15 amino acids. With 4 bases clipped from V and 0 bases from J, the junction kept 4 bases outside the gene matches. Germline CDR1 reads MNHEY; CDR2 reads SVGAGI.

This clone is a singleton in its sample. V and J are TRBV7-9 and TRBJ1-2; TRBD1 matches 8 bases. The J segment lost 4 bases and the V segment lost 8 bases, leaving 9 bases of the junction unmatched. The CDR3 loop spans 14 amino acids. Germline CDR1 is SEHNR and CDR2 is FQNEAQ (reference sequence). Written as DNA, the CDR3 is TGTGCCAGCCTCCAGACAGGGGCGGCCTATGGCTACACCTTC. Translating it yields CASLQTGAAYGYTF.

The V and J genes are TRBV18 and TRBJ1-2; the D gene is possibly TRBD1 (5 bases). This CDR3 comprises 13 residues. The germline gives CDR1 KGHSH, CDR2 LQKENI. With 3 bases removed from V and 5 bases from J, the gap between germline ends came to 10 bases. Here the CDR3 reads CASSPDSVYGYTF. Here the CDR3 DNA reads TGTGCCAGCTCACCCGACAGTGTATATGGCTACACCTTC. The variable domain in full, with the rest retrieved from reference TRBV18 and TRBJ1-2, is NAGVMQNPRHLVRRRGQEARLRCSPMKGHSHVYWYRQLPEEGLKFMVYLQKENIIDESGMPKERFSAEFPKEGPSILRIQQVVRGDSAAYFCASSPDSVYGYTFGSGTRLTVV.

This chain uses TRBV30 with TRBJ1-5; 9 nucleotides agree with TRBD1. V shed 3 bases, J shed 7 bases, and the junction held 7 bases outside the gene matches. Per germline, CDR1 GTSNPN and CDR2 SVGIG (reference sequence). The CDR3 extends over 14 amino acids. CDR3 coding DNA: TGTGCCTGGAGCGTGGCGGGACAGGGCCAGCCCCAGCATTTT. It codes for CAWSVAGQGQPQHF.

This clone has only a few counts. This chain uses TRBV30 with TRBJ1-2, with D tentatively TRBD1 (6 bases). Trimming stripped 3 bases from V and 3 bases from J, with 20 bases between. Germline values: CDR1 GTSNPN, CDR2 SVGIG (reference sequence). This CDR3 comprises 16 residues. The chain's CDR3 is CAWRTPTGHLYYGYTF. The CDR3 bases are TGTGCCTGGAGGACACCGACAGGACACTTATACTATGGCTACACCTTC.

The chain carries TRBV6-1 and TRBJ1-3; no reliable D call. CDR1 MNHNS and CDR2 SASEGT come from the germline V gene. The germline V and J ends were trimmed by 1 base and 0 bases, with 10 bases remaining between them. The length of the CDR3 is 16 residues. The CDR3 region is CASSEVNRPSGNTIYF. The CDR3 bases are TGTGCCAGCAGTGAAGTAAACAGACCCTCTGGAAACACCATATATTTT.

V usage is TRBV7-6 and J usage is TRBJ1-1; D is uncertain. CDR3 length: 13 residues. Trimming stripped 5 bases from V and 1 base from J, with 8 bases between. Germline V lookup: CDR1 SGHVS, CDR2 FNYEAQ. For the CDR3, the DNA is TGTGCCAGCAGCCTCACAGAGAACACTGAAGCTTTCTTT. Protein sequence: CASSLTENTEAFF.

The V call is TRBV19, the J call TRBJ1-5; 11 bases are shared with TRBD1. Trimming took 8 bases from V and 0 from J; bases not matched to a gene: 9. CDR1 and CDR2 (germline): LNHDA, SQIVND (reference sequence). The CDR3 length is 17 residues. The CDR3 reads CASRWTGGADSNQPQHF. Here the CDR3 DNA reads TGTGCCAGTCGCTGGACAGGGGGCGCGGATAGCAATCAGCCCCAGCATTTT.

In DNA form, the CDR3 reads TGTGCCAGCAGCCAAGATCCTGAGGGAGGGTCTATGGAGACCCAGTACTTC. This translates into CASSQDPEGGSMETQYF. The rearrangement uses TRBV4-2 and TRBJ2-5; 7 bases map to TRBD2. From germline, CDR1 is LGHNA and CDR2 YNFKEQ. Trimming removed 0 bases from V and 5 bases from J; junction bases left unmatched: 12. CDR3 length: 17 residues.